The 4 T cell receptor beta chains listed next were all sequenced from one sample in a study of T cells in Graves' hyperthyroidism and ophthalmopathy. Regions amplified from RNA transcripts were the TCR beta CDR3 regions. Carried out on the TCR CDR3, a first-round RT-PCR used the HTBI primer set. TCRdb re-called the multiplex PCR reads through MiXCR, storing one row per CDR3 protein. The sample lists about 640,000 distinct CDR3 sequences; 45% were seen once. The sequenced sample consisted of peripheral blood or thyroid tissue (not recorded which). These receptors originate from an adult man with Graves' disease, either hyperthyroidism or ophthalmopathy (not recorded which).

This clonotype was detected ten times or more. The chain is built from TRBV7-8 and TRBJ2-7; TRBD1 might be the D (5 bases). Germline CDR1 SGHVS, CDR2 FQNEAQ. V was shortened by 3 bases and J by 3 bases, with 12 bases between the two germline ends. CDR3 length equals 14 residues. The CDR3 DNA reads TGTGCCAGCAGCTTTCGACAGTCTGACTACGAGCAGTACTTC. This sequence encodes CASSFRQSDYEQYF.

This chain uses TRBV15 with TRBJ2-5; weak D call: TRBD1 (7 bases). The V and J ends lost 4 bases and 5 bases respectively, with 11 bases between them. Germline loops: CDR1 LNHNV, CDR2 YYDKDF (reference sequence). The CDR3 has 13 amino acids. The CDR3 DNA is TGTGCCACCAGCACAGGGGGGCTTGAGACCCAGTACTTC. Amino acids: CATSTGGLETQYF.

This clonotype appeared many times. The chain is built from TRBV10-2 and TRBJ1-5, with D tentatively TRBD1 (6 bases). V was trimmed by 2 bases and J by 7 bases, leaving 12 bases between them. In germline, CDR1 is WSHSY, CDR2 SAAADI. The CDR3 consists of 14 residues. CDR3 sequence reads: CASSEATGRQPQHF. As DNA, the CDR3 is TGCGCCAGCAGTGAGGCGACAGGAAGGCAGCCCCAGCATTTT.

The chain recombines TRBV25-1 with TRBJ2-7; tentatively, D is TRBD2 (5 bases). The germline V gene has CDR1 MGHDK and CDR2 SYGVNS. The CDR3 sequence is 11 residues long. In DNA, the CDR3 is TGTGCTAGAGATGGGGAGTACGAGCAGTACTTC. It specifies CARDGEYEQYF.